This T cell receptor beta chain was captured in a study of high-grade serous ovarian cancer treatment subgroups. Study at large: Samples averaged approximately 15,000 reads and 6,900 or so unique TCR beta rearrangements.

Tumor samples were taken before definitive surgery or chemotherapy. The table came from immunoSEQ multiplex PCR; TCRdb's copy has only in-frame clones and leaves some out. This sample has around 5,700 clones; roughly three quarters occur once, and the top ten carry 5% to 6.5%. Findings of the study overall: Clonal relatedness tracked neoantigen level, and by trend copy number and mutation load. The analyses considered CDR3 and ignored CDR1 and CDR2. These tumor repertoires lack spatial information from bulk sequencing.

As for this clone: Its specificity is not known.

The receptor was derived from a human donor with high-grade serous ovarian cancer. Specimen: tumor tissue.

The CDR3 here is CSTNTDTQYF. CDR3 sequence (DNA): TGCAGCACCAACACAGATACGCAGTATTTT. The V gene is TRBV29-1, the J gene TRBJ2-3; D gene ambiguous. V was shortened by 8 bases and J by 2 bases, with 5 bases between the two germline ends. Germline CDR1 and CDR2: SQVTM and ANQGSEA. The CDR3 spans 10 residues.